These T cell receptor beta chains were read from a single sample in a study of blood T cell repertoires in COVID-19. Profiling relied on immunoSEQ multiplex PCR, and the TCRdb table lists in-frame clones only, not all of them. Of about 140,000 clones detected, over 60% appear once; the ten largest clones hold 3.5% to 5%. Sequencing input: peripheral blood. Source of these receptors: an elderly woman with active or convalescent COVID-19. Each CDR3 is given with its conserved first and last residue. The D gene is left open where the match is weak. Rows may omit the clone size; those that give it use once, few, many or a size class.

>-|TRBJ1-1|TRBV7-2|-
TGTGCCAGCAGCTTAGAGCAAGGAAGCCGGAGGAACACTGAAGCTTTCTTT
CASSLEQGSRRNTEAFF
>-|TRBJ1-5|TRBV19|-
TGTGCCAGTAGGCAGGACACCCAGGCCAATCAGCCCCAGCATTTT
CASRQDTQANQPQHF
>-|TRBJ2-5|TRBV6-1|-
TGTGCCAGCAGACCGGGATTCCAAGAGACCCAGTACTTC
CASRPGFQETQYF
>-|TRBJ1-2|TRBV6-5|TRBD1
TGTGCCAGCCGCGGGACAGGGAAGGCAAATGGCTACACCTTC
CASRGTGKANGYTF
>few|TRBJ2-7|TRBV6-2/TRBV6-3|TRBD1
TGTGCCAGCAGTTACTCGAATCCCGGGACAGGGGGCTGGGTCCACGAGCAGTACTTC
CASSYSNPGTGGWVHEQYF
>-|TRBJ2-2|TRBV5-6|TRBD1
TGTGCCAGCAGCCCCTTGAGCATGGGACAGCGCTGGGAGCTGTTTTTT
CASSPLSMGQRWELFF
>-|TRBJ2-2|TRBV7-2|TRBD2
TGTGCCAGCAGCTTAGTGGGCGGGGGAAACACCGGGGAGCTGTTTTTT
CASSLVGGGNTGELFF
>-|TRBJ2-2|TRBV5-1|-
TGCGCCAGCAGCTTGGGACAGCTAACCGGGGAGCTGTTTTTT
CASSLGQLTGELFF
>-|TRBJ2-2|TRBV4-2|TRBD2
TGTGCCAGCAGCCAAGAACCGCGGGGGTCGAACACCGGGGAGCTGTTTTTT
CASSQEPRGSNTGELFF
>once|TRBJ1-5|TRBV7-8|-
TGTGCCAGCAGCTTGGGAGGGGGTGATCAGCCCCAGCATTTT
CASSLGGGDQPQHF
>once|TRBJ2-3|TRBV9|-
TGTGCCAGCAGCCCTCACGTGGTGGGGGGGGCGGATACGCAGTATTTT
CASSPHVVGGADTQYF
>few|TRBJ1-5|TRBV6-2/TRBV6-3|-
TGTGCCAGCAGTTACGTGGCCAATGGTCAGCCCCAGCATTTT
CASSYVANGQPQHF
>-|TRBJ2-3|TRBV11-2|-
TGTGCCAGCACTGTAACAAGGAGGACAGATACGCAGTATTTT
CASTVTRRTDTQYF
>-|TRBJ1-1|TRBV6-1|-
TGTGCCAGCAGTGAAATAGGAGGAGCGGCTTTCTTT
CASSEIGGAAFF
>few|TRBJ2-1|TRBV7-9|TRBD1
TGTGCCAGCAGCTTAGGGGGAAGGACAGGGCTCGAGCAGTTCTTC
CASSLGGRTGLEQFF
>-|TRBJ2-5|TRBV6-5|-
TGTGCCAGCAGTTACTCCGACAGGTCATTTAGAGAGACCCAGTACTTC
CASSYSDRSFRETQYF
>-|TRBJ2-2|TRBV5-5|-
TGTGCCAGCAGCTTGTACGGAGATTCTAACACCGGGGAGCTGTTTTTT
CASSLYGDSNTGELFF
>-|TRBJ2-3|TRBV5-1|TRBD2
TGCGCCAGCAGCCTACTAGCGGGGGGCCAGGATACGCAGTATTTT
CASSLLAGGQDTQYF
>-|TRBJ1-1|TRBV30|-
TGTGCCGGAACCCTACAGATGAACACTGAAGCTTTCTTT
CAGTLQMNTEAFF
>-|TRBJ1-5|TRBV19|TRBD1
TGTGCCAGTAGTATACAGACAGGGCGTGGGGATCAGCCCCAGCATTTT
CASSIQTGRGDQPQHF
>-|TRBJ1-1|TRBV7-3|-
TGTGCCAGCGGGACACAGGGTTGGTCTCTAATTGGAGCTTTCTTT
CASGTQGWSLIGAFF
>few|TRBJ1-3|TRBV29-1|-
TGCAGCCTTCCAGGCGACATCTCTGGAAACACCATATATTTT
CSLPGDISGNTIYF
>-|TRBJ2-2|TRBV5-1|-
TGCGCCAGCAGCTCACAATTCGGGGGCACCGGGGAGCTGTTTTTT
CASSSQFGGTGELFF
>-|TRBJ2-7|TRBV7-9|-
TGTGCCAGCAGCCCAAAGGACAGTCTTCTGGAGCAGTACTTC
CASSPKDSLLEQYF
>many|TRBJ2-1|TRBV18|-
TGTGCCAGCTCACCAGGGCGGGGCGACTACAATGAGCAGTTCTTC
CASSPGRGDYNEQFF